Listed below are T cell receptor beta chains from one sample, sequenced in a study of T cells in pancreatic ductal adenocarcinoma. Profiling relied on immunoSEQ multiplex PCR, and the TCRdb table lists in-frame clones only, not all of them. The sample lists 4,500 to 5,000 clones; roughly 88% were seen once. The sample was pancreatic tumor tissue. These receptors all stem from a human donor with pancreatic ductal adenocarcinoma. Each CDR3 is given with its conserved first and last residue. D genes are given only for firm matches. Part of the rows lack a size; the others show once, few, many or a class for expanded clones.

d_gene	v_gene	abundance	j_gene	CDR3aa	CDR3nt
.	TRBV5-1	.	TRBJ2-1	CASSLASSYNEQFF	TGCGCCAGCAGCTTGGCAAGCTCCTACAATGAGCAGTTCTTC
.	TRBV14	.	TRBJ2-5	CASSLTEQETQYF	TGTGCCAGCAGCTTAACAGAACAAGAGACCCAGTACTTC
TRBD2	TRBV5-1	once	TRBJ2-3	CASAAGDLFLGDTQYF	TGCGCCTCGGCAGCGGGGGACCTTTTTTTGGGAGATACGCAGTATTTT
.	TRBV6-9	.	TRBJ1-1	CASSAPWEGTEAFF	TGTGCCAGCAGTGCCCCGTGGGAGGGTACTGAAGCTTTCTTT
TRBD1	TRBV27	once	TRBJ1-2	CASSITGVNYGYTF	TGTGCCAGCAGTATTACAGGGGTTAACTATGGCTACACCTTC
TRBD1	TRBV6-5	.	TRBJ2-7	CASSYWGTGSYEQYF	TGTGCCAGCAGTTACTGGGGGACAGGGTCCTACGAGCAGTACTTC
TRBD2	TRBV7-2	.	TRBJ2-1	CASSNSGAHNEQFF	TGTGCCAGCAGCAATAGCGGGGCTCACAATGAGCAGTTCTTC
.	TRBV7-8	.	TRBJ2-1	CASSLTGGLNEQFF	TGTGCCAGCAGCTTAACGGGGGGCCTAAATGAGCAGTTCTTC
TRBD2	TRBV30	.	TRBJ2-3	CAWSMSGRVSDTQYF	TGTGCCTGGAGTATGAGCGGGAGGGTCTCAGATACGCAGTATTTT
.	TRBV6-1	.	TRBJ1-1	CASIRGVNTEAFF	TGTGCCAGCATCCGTGGGGTGAACACTGAAGCTTTCTTT
.	TRBV6-5	.	TRBJ1-6	CASSKGQPLALHF	TGTGCCAGCAGTAAGGGACAACCTCTTGCCCTCCACTTT
TRBD1	TRBV15	.	TRBJ2-5	CATSREDRPGETQYF	TGTGCCACCAGCAGAGAGGACAGGCCCGGGGAGACCCAGTACTTC
.	TRBV21-1	.	TRBJ1-2	CARRQPRIHGYTF	TGTGCGCGTAGGCAGCCTCGGATCCATGGCTACACCTTC
TRBD2	TRBV6-5	.	TRBJ2-7	CATKEGLAGTYEQYF	TGTGCCACCAAAGAGGGACTAGCGGGTACCTACGAGCAGTACTTC
TRBD2	TRBV7-2	.	TRBJ2-1	CASGGPFSYNEQFF	TGCGCTAGCGGGGGGCCCTTCTCCTACAATGAGCAGTTCTTC
TRBD1	TRBV19	.	TRBJ2-3	CASSQRTGGLYTQYF	TGTGCCAGTAGCCAGAGGACAGGGGGCTTATATACGCAGTATTTT
.	TRBV5-5	.	TRBJ1-3	CASSLKGDWNTIYF	TGTGCCAGCAGCTTGAAAGGGGATTGGAACACCATATATTTT
TRBD2	TRBV9	.	TRBJ2-1	CASSVLAGVHEQFF	TGTGCCAGCAGCGTCCTAGCGGGTGTCCATGAGCAGTTCTTC
.	TRBV18	once	TRBJ2-3	CASSPSVRDTQYF	TGTGCCAGCTCACCTTCCGTTAGAGATACGCAGTATTTT
.	TRBV5-8	.	TRBJ1-1	CASIGAGTEAFF	TGTGCCAGCATAGGTGCGGGTACTGAAGCTTTCTTT
.	TRBV27	.	TRBJ2-7	CASSFGTNAEQYF	TGTGCCAGCAGTTTTGGGACGAACGCCGAGCAGTACTTC
TRBD1	TRBV5-1	.	TRBJ1-2	CASSLLTGDGYTF	TGCGCCAGCAGCTTGCTCACAGGGGATGGCTACACCTTC
.	TRBV19	.	TRBJ2-3	CASRSLGGGDTQYF	TGTGCCAGTAGGTCCCTGGGGGGCGGAGATACGCAGTATTTT
TRBD1	TRBV5-8	once	TRBJ1-1	CASTFRTGGVVNTEAFF	TGTGCCAGCACCTTCCGGACAGGAGGTGTCGTGAACACTGAAGCTTTCTTT
TRBD2	TRBV28	.	TRBJ2-7	CASSLLAGVGIYEQYF	TGTGCCAGCAGTTTACTAGCGGGAGTTGGGATCTACGAGCAGTACTTC
TRBD1	TRBV18	.	TRBJ1-3	CASSPRQGDAGNTIYF	TGTGCCAGCTCCCCTCGACAGGGGGACGCTGGAAACACCATATATTTT
.	TRBV6-6	few	TRBJ2-1	CASSFSNEQFF	TGTGCCAGCAGTTTTAGCAATGAGCAGTTCTTC
TRBD2	TRBV7-7	.	TRBJ2-5	CASSLNAGGQETQYF	TGTGCCAGCAGCTTAAACGCGGGGGGGCAAGAGACCCAGTACTTC
TRBD1	TRBV7-3	.	TRBJ2-7	CASSKGTDEYEQYF	TGTGCCAGCAGCAAAGGGACAGACGAATACGAGCAGTACTTC
.	TRBV4-2	.	TRBJ2-1	CASWGPGQGGGNEQFF	TGTGCCAGCTGGGGGCCCGGGCAGGGAGGTGGCAATGAGCAGTTCTTC
TRBD1	TRBV2	.	TRBJ2-1	CASSLTGYEQFF	TGTGCCAGCAGTCTGACAGGGTATGAGCAGTTCTTC
.	TRBV11-2	.	TRBJ1-4	CASSLADGKPNEKLFF	TGTGCCAGCAGCTTAGCAGACGGAAAACCTAATGAAAAACTGTTTTTT
TRBD1	TRBV5-1	.	TRBJ2-7	CASSLQGGEQYF	TGCGCCAGCAGCTTACAGGGGGGAGAGCAGTACTTC
.	TRBV5-1	.	TRBJ2-7	CASSRDGTYEQYF	TGCGCCAGCAGTAGGGACGGAACCTACGAGCAGTACTTC
.	TRBV6-6	.	TRBJ2-6	CASSYVGFGANVLTF	TGTGCCAGCAGTTACGTCGGCTTTGGGGCCAACGTCCTGACTTTC
TRBD1	TRBV4-2	.	TRBJ1-5	CASSQEGQYSNQPQHF	TGTGCCAGCAGCCAGGAGGGACAGTATAGCAATCAGCCCCAGCATTTT
.	TRBV18	few	TRBJ2-5	CASSSRQGGKTQYF	TGTGCCAGCTCATCCCGACAGGGCGGGAAGACCCAGTACTTC
TRBD1	TRBV7-8	.	TRBJ2-7	CASSLAGRGQYEQYF	TGTGCCAGCAGCTTAGCGGGCAGGGGGCAGTACGAGCAGTACTTC
.	TRBV2	.	TRBJ2-1	CASSDGKVAPGEQFF	TGTGCCAGCAGTGATGGGAAAGTGGCCCCTGGTGAGCAGTTCTTC
.	TRBV2	.	TRBJ1-6	CASLREPPLHF	TGTGCCAGCCTTCGGGAGCCACCCCTCCACTTT
.	TRBV28	.	TRBJ1-5	CASTRTGGGLNQPQHF	TGTGCCAGCACCCGAACGGGGGGCGGTCTCAATCAGCCCCAGCATTTT
.	TRBV11-2	.	TRBJ2-7	CASSQISGASEQYF	TGTGCCAGCAGCCAAATATCGGGGGCGTCCGAGCAGTACTTC
TRBD2	TRBV7-2	.	TRBJ2-7	CASREGLAYEQYF	TGTGCCAGCAGAGAGGGACTAGCGTACGAGCAGTACTTC
.	TRBV4-2	.	TRBJ1-1	CASSLYTGASTEAFF	TGTGCCAGCAGCTTATACACTGGGGCGTCCACTGAAGCTTTCTTT
TRBD1	TRBV11-2	.	TRBJ2-4	CASSPLPGQGNIQYF	TGTGCCAGCAGCCCGCTGCCGGGACAGGGTAACATTCAGTACTTC
.	TRBV18	.	TRBJ2-1	CASSPGLGDEQFF	TGTGCCAGCTCACCAGGGCTAGGAGATGAGCAGTTCTTC
.	TRBV2	.	TRBJ1-1	CASSQGRSEAFF	TGTGCCAGCTCCCAGGGACGGTCTGAAGCTTTCTTT
TRBD1	TRBV18	.	TRBJ1-4	CASSPRTGTSTNEKLFF	TGTGCCAGCTCACCGCGGACAGGGACTTCAACTAATGAAAAACTGTTTTTT
.	TRBV28	.	TRBJ2-3	CASSSWSPRQGSFQADTQYF	TGTGCCAGCAGTTCCTGGTCCCCTAGGCAGGGCAGTTTTCAGGCAGATACGCAGTATTTT
TRBD1	TRBV11-2	.	TRBJ1-1	CASSFSGTVNTEAFF	TGTGCCAGCAGCTTTTCCGGGACAGTGAACACTGAAGCTTTCTTT
.	TRBV19	.	TRBJ2-5	CASSIGGGRGETQYF	TGTGCCAGTAGTATAGGAGGGGGCCGGGGGGAGACCCAGTACTTC
TRBD2	TRBV7-2	once	TRBJ2-3	CASSHGTTTDTQYF	TGTGCCAGCAGCCACGGGACTACCACAGATACGCAGTATTTT
.	TRBV10-3	.	TRBJ1-1	CAISERRDTNTEAFF	TGTGCCATCAGTGAGCGACGGGACACCAACACTGAAGCTTTCTTT